This T cell receptor gamma chain was captured by sequencing in a study of Vδ1+ human thymocytes. Study results and limitations: Thymic TRG and TRD repertoires appeared highly polyclonal, with Gaussian CDR3 length distributions. Many TRG clonotypes were shared between donors; TRD repertoires were essentially private. Bulk repertoire data may be misinterpreted because of unexpected Vdelta2 sequences. Thymic delta-chain repertoires held roughly 18% Vdelta2 sequences and few Vdelta3, despite high sort purity.

In the case of this clone: Its antigen is not identified. At one boundary the junction diverges from the germline segment, which might be a read error.

Alphabeta T cells were depleted, then CD3+ Vdelta1+ Vdelta2- thymocytes were FACS-sorted. RNA was extracted from the cells and then reverse transcribed. Multiplex PCR used pooled V-gene forward primers and a constant-region reverse primer to amplify CDR3s. TCRdb made new clone calls on the multiplex PCR reads using CATT. Of under 25,000 gamma-chain clones in the sample, roughly 13% were seen once. CDR1 EGSTGY and CDR2 YDSYTSSV come from the germline V gene. The CDR3 contains 16 residues. The chain carries TRGV4 and TRGJ1 or TRGJ2. The source material was Vdelta1+ gamma-delta thymocytes from the thymus. Subset here: FACS-sorted CD3+ TCRalphabeta- TCRVdelta1+ TCRVdelta2- thymocytes. The receptor was isolated from a child under three years old who had congenital heart surgery. The chain's CDR3 is CATWNGPRAAYYKKLF. CDR3 DNA: TGTGCCACCTGGAATGGGCCCAGGGCGGCATATTATAAGAAACTCTTT.